Listed below are T cell receptor beta chains from one sample, sequenced in a study of shared clonotypes between healthy human individuals. Using immunoSEQ multiplex PCR, the repertoire was profiled, and TCRdb retains in-frame clones only, with some absent. The sample holds millions of clones, roughly nine tenths seen once. Sequenced input: naive CD4+ T cells sorted from blood. Receptor source: a man younger than 30 in good health. CDR3s include the opening cysteine and the closing phenylalanine or tryptophan. D genes are given only for firm matches. Some rows have no size entry. The others give once, few or many, or a class for an expanded clone.

j_call clone_size v_call d_call cdr3_aa cdr3_nt
TRBJ1-2 NA TRBV28 NA CASSYPMGVNYGYTF TGTGCCAGCAGTTACCCGATGGGGGTTAACTATGGCTACACCTTC
TRBJ1-2 NA TRBV28 NA CASSAGLVGYGYTF TGTGCCAGCAGTGCCGGGCTCGTCGGATATGGCTACACCTTC
TRBJ1-1 NA TRBV4-1 NA CASSPNKGSRNTEAFF TGCGCCAGCAGCCCGAACAAGGGGTCAAGGAACACTGAAGCTTTCTTT
TRBJ1-2 NA TRBV5-4 TRBD1 CASSLAASGGTF TGTGCCAGCAGCTTGGCAGCATCAGGGGGGACCTTC
TRBJ2-2 NA TRBV13 NA CASSLPTLGELFF TGTGCCAGCAGCTTACCTACCCTCGGGGAGCTGTTTTTT
TRBJ2-7 once TRBV19 NA CASSRQESYEQYF TGTGCCAGTAGCCGACAGGAATCCTACGAGCAGTACTTC
TRBJ2-2 NA TRBV7-7 NA CASSLDGPNTGELFF TGTGCTAGCAGCTTAGATGGCCCGAACACCGGGGAGCTGTTTTTT
TRBJ1-5 NA TRBV4-1 TRBD1 CASSKGTASNQPQHF TGCGCCAGCAGCAAAGGGACAGCTAGCAATCAGCCCCAGCATTTT
TRBJ2-1 NA TRBV4-3 NA CASSQGTAWYQYLYNEQFF TGCGCCAGCAGCCAAGGAACGGCCTGGTACCAATATTTATACAATGAGCAGTTCTTC
TRBJ1-1 NA TRBV19 NA CASSTSTTLNTEAFF TGTGCCAGTAGTACTAGCACAACCCTGAACACTGAAGCTTTCTTT
TRBJ2-1 once TRBV29-1 NA CSARRDSSYNEQFF TGCAGCGCCAGACGTGACAGCTCCTACAATGAGCAGTTCTTC
TRBJ1-6 NA TRBV28 NA CASRFRGGSPLHF TGTGCCAGTCGGTTTCGGGGCGGTTCACCCCTCCACTTT
TRBJ1-1 once TRBV6-1 NA CASSERARGTEAFF TGTGCCAGCAGTGAACGTGCCCGGGGCACTGAAGCTTTCTTT
TRBJ2-2 NA TRBV27 NA CASSPSRRGSSNTGELFF TGTGCCAGCAGTCCATCCCGTCGGGGAAGTTCGAACACCGGGGAGCTGTTTTTT
TRBJ2-7 NA TRBV20-1 TRBD2 CSATGGYEQYF TGCAGTGCTACGGGAGGCTACGAGCAGTACTTC
TRBJ1-4 NA TRBV10-3 NA CAISENRAGNEKLFF TGTGCCATCAGTGAAAACAGGGCCGGTAATGAAAAACTGTTTTTT
TRBJ2-7 few TRBV5-1 TRBD1 CASSLGDSLEQYF TGCGCCAGCAGCTTGGGGGACAGTCTAGAGCAGTACTTC
TRBJ1-6 NA TRBV18 NA CASSPAAVPRSPLHF TGTGCCAGCTCACCTGCGGCAGTGCCTCGTTCACCCCTCCACTTT
TRBJ1-2 NA TRBV29-1 TRBD1 CSVEDSGGAGYGYTF TGCAGCGTTGAAGACTCAGGGGGCGCGGGCTATGGCTACACCTTC
TRBJ2-3 NA TRBV14 NA CASSSLSQRPTQYF TGTGCCAGCAGCTCCCTTTCTCAGAGGCCTACGCAGTATTTT
TRBJ1-6 NA TRBV28 NA CASSFRNSPLHF TGTGCCAGCAGTTTTAGGAATTCACCCCTCCACTTT
TRBJ2-2 NA TRBV5-1 NA CASSLEVSAKSGELFF TGCGCCAGCAGCTTGGAAGTCAGCGCTAAATCCGGGGAGCTGTTTTTT
TRBJ2-7 NA TRBV28 NA CASSFIMGFEQYF TGTGCCAGCAGTTTCATCATGGGGTTCGAGCAGTACTTC
TRBJ1-2 NA TRBV13 TRBD1 CASSSTGGFGYTF TGTGCCAGCAGCTCGACAGGGGGCTTCGGCTACACCTTC
TRBJ2-7 NA TRBV7-9 TRBD1 CASRLTGGPYEQYF TGTGCCAGCAGACTGACAGGGGGCCCCTACGAGCAGTACTTC
TRBJ1-2 NA TRBV4-1 NA CASSHPTGGYTF TGCGCCAGCAGCCACCCAACAGGTGGCTACACCTTC
TRBJ2-1 NA TRBV7-8 NA CASSGYRPRGSYNEQFF TGTGCCAGCAGCGGCTACAGGCCCCGGGGATCCTACAATGAGCAGTTCTTC
TRBJ2-7 NA TRBV5-4 TRBD1 CASSKQGAYYEQYF TGTGCCAGCAGCAAACAGGGGGCGTACTACGAGCAGTACTTC
TRBJ2-4 NA TRBV11-2 TRBD2 CASSLSEWRGTNIQYF TGTGCCAGCAGCCTATCCGAATGGCGGGGGACAAACATTCAGTACTTC
TRBJ2-1 NA TRBV9 NA CASSVGVDEQFF TGTGCCAGCAGCGTAGGAGTAGATGAGCAGTTCTTC
TRBJ1-1 NA TRBV11-2 NA CASSLFPKEAFF TGTGCCAGCAGCCTTTTCCCGAAAGAAGCTTTCTTT
TRBJ2-7 NA TRBV5-1 TRBD2 CASSTGLGVGLASYEQYF TGCGCCAGCAGCACCGGCTTGGGGGTGGGACTAGCGAGTTACGAGCAGTACTTC
TRBJ1-1 NA TRBV6-6 NA CASDDSMNTEAFF TGTGCCAGCGATGACAGCATGAACACTGAAGCTTTCTTT
TRBJ1-2 once TRBV5-1 NA CASSLNSYNYGYTF TGCGCCAGCAGCTTGAACAGTTATAACTATGGCTACACCTTC
TRBJ2-5 NA TRBV19 NA CASSDRGAGETQYF TGTGCCAGTAGCGATCGGGGGGCGGGTGAGACCCAGTACTTC
TRBJ1-6 few TRBV6-5 NA CASKAGTNHSPLHF TGTGCCAGCAAGGCGGGGACAAACCATTCACCCCTCCACTTT
TRBJ2-1 NA TRBV5-1 NA CASSLGTGLNEQFF TGCGCCAGCAGCTTGGGTACAGGGCTCAATGAGCAGTTCTTC
TRBJ2-7 NA TRBV5-4 NA CASSGGGPQYEQYF TGTGCCAGCAGCGGTGGGGGCCCCCAGTACGAGCAGTACTTC
TRBJ2-7 NA TRBV6-5 TRBD1 CASRKTGTGALHF TGTGCCAGCAGGAAAACCGGGACAGGGGCCTTACACTTC
TRBJ2-3 once TRBV5-6 NA CASSLDQGDTQYF TGTGCCAGCAGCTTGGATCAAGGAGATACGCAGTATTTT
TRBJ2-3 NA TRBV7-2 NA CASRNWARTITDTQYF TGTGCCAGCAGGAATTGGGCCAGGACAATAACAGATACGCAGTATTTT
TRBJ2-4 once TRBV2 NA CAGRGGADIQYF TGTGCCGGAAGAGGGGGGGCGGACATTCAGTACTTC
TRBJ1-4 NA TRBV7-9 NA CASGRGAATNEKLFF TGTGCCAGCGGGCGTGGGGCCGCAACTAATGAAAAACTGTTTTTT
TRBJ1-2 NA TRBV27 TRBD1 CASSGDRGAYGYTF TGTGCCAGCAGTGGTGACAGGGGGGCCTATGGCTACACCTTC
TRBJ2-3 NA TRBV5-1 NA CASSLRSSDSDTQYF TGCGCCAGCAGCTTGAGGTCTAGCGATTCGGATACGCAGTATTTT
TRBJ2-2 NA TRBV13 TRBD2 CASKGTSFNTGELFF TGTGCCAGCAAAGGGACTAGCTTTAACACCGGGGAGCTGTTTTTT
TRBJ2-1 NA TRBV12-5 TRBD2 CASGLVLAGVGYMLEQFF TGTGCTAGTGGTTTGGTACTAGCGGGGGTAGGGTATATGCTCGAGCAGTTCTTC
TRBJ2-2 NA TRBV30 NA CAWSVRRPSNTGELFF TGTGCCTGGAGTGTCAGGAGGCCTTCGAACACCGGGGAGCTGTTTTTT
TRBJ1-6 NA TRBV2 NA CASTRDEYNSPLHF TGTGCCAGCACCAGGGACGAGTATAATTCACCCCTCCACTTT
TRBJ2-5 NA TRBV5-4 TRBD1 CASSSRDRGRETQYF TGTGCCAGCAGCTCCCGGGACAGGGGGCGGGAGACCCAGTACTTC
TRBJ2-5 NA TRBV7-2 NA CASSLREKETQYF TGTGCCAGCAGCTTAAGGGAGAAAGAGACCCAGTACTTC
TRBJ2-1 NA TRBV5-1 NA CASSSSRSSYNEQFF TGCGCCAGCAGCTCCTCAAGGAGCTCCTACAATGAGCAGTTCTTC
TRBJ1-2 NA TRBV6-1 NA CASRRGEGDYGYTF TGTGCCTCCCGGAGGGGAGAGGGGGACTATGGCTACACCTTC